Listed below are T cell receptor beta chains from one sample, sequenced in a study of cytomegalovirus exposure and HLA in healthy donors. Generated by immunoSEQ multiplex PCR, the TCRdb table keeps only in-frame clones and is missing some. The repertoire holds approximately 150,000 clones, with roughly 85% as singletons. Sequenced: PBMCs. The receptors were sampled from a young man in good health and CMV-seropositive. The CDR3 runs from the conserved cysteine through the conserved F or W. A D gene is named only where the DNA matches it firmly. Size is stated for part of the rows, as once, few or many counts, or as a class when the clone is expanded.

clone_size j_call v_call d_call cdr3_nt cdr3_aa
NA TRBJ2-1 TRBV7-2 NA TGTGCCAGCAGCTTACTTAGCTCCTACAATGAGCAGTTCTTC CASSLLSSYNEQFF
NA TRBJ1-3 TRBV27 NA TGTGCCAGCAGTCTGAAGGGGATTAGCTCTGGAAACACCATATATTTT CASSLKGISSGNTIYF
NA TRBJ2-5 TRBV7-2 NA TGTGCCAGCAGCTTTCCAACGACTCGTGTAGCGGTCCTGAAAGAGACCCAGTACTTC CASSFPTTRVAVLKETQYF
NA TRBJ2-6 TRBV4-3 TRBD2 TGCGCCAGCAGCCAATTTACTAGCGGGGACTCTGGGGCCAACGTCCTGACTTTC CASSQFTSGDSGANVLTF
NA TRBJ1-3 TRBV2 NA TGTGCCAGCAGCGCTCAAGGTTCGAGGGTCACCATATATTTT CASSAQGSRVTIYF
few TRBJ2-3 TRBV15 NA TGTGCCACCAGCAGAGATGGGAGTAGCACAGATACGCAGTATTTT CATSRDGSSTDTQYF
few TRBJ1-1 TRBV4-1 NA TGCGCCAGCAGCCAAGATGGGCAGAAAGCTTTCTTT CASSQDGQKAFF
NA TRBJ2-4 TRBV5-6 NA TGTGCCAGCAGCTTGGGACTTGGGACTGCCAAAAACATTCAGTACTTC CASSLGLGTAKNIQYF
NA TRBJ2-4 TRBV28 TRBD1 TGTGCCAGCAGTTTAGAGGGGGCAAACATTCAGTACTTC CASSLEGANIQYF
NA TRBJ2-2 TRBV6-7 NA TGTGCCAGCAGTTACTCGAGTTGCCCTAGGATGCATGACGAAATCACCGGGGAGCTGTTTTTT CASSYSSCPRMHDEITGELFF
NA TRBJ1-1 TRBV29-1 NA TGCAGCGTTGGTGGCCCCCCCGGGGCTGAAGCTTTCTTT CSVGGPPGAEAFF
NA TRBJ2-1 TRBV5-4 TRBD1 TGTGCCAGCAGCTTGAAGGGACAGGGGATCAATGAGCAGTTCTTC CASSLKGQGINEQFF
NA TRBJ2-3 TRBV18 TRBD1 TGTGCCAGCTCACCGCGCGGGACAGGTCTCGTCGCGCAGTATTTT CASSPRGTGLVAQYF
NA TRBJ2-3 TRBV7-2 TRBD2 TGTGCCAGCAGCTGGACTAGTATGAGCACAGATACGCAGTATTTT CASSWTSMSTDTQYF
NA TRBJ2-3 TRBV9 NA TGTGCCAGCAGCGTAAGTAACGGAGACACAGATACGCAGTATTTT CASSVSNGDTDTQYF
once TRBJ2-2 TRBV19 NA TGTGCCAGTAGTATAGTCACGGTTGCCGGGGAGCTGTTTTTT CASSIVTVAGELFF
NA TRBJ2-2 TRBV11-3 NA TGTGCCAGCAGCTTAGACGAAATAGCGGTTACCGGGGAGCTGTTTTTT CASSLDEIAVTGELFF
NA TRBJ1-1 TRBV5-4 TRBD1 TGTGCCAGCAGCTTGGGGGATAGAAGGGGGCGGATGAACACTGAAGCTTTCTTT CASSLGDRRGRMNTEAFF